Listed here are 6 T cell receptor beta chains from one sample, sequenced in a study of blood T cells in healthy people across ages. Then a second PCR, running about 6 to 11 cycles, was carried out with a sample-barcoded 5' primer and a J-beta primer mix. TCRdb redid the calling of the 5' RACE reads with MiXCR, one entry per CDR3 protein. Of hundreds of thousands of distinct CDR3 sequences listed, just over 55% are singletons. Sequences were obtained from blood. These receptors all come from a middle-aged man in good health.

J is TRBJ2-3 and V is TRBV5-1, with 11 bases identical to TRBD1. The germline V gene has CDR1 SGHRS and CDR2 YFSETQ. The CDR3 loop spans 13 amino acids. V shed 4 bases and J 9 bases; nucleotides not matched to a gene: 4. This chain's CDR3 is CASSLDRGPTQYF. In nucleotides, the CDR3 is TGCGCCAGCAGCCTGGACAGGGGGCCGACGCAGTATTTT.

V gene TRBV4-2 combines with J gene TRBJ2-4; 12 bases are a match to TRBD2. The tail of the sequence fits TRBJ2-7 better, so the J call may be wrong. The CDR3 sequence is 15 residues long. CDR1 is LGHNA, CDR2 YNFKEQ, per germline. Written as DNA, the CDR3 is TGTGCCAGCAGCTATGGGACTAGCGGGCCCTACGAGCAGTACTTC. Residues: CASSYGTSGPYEQYF.

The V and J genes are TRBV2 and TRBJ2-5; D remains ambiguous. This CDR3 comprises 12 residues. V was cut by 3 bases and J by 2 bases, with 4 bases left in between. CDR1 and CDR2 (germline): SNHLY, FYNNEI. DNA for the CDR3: TGTGCCAGCAGTGAGCTGCAAGAGACCCAGTACTTC. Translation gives CASSELQETQYF. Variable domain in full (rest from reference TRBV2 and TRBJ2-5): EPEVTQTPSHQVTQMGQEVILRCVPISNHLYFYWYRQILGQKVEFLVSFYNNEISEKSEIFDDQFSVERPDGSNFTLKIRSTKLEDSAMYFCASSELQETQYFGPGTRLLVL.

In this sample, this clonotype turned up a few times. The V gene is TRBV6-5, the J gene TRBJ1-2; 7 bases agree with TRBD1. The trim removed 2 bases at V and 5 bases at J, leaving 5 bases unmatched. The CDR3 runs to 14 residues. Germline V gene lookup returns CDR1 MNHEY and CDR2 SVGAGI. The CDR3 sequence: CASSYATGLYGYTF. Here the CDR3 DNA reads TGTGCCAGCAGTTACGCGACAGGGTTATATGGCTACACCTTC.

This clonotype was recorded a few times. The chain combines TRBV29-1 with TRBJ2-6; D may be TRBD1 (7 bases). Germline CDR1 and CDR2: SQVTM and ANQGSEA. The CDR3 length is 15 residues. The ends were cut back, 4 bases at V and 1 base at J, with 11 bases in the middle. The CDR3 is CSVGAGGSGANVLTF. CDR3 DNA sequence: TGCAGCGTTGGGGCAGGGGGGTCTGGGGCCAACGTCCTGACTTTC.

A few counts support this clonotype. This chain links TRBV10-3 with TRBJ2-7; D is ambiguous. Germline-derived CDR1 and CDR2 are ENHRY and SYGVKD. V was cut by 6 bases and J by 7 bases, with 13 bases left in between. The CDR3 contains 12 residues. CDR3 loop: CAISLEVGEQYF. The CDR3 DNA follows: TGTGCCATCAGCCTCGAAGTGGGGGAGCAGTACTTC.